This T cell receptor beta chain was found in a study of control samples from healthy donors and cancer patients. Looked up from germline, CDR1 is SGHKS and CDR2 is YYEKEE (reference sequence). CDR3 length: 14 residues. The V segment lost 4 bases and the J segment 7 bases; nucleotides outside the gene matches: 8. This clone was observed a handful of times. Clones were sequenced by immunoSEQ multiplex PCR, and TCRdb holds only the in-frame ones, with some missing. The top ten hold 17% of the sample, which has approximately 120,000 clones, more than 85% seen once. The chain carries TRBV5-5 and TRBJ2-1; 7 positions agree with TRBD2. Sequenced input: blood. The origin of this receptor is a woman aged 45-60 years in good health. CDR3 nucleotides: TGTGCCAGCAGCCTCGAGACTAGCTTAAATGAGCAGTTCTTC. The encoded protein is CASSLETSLNEQFF.